A selection of T cell receptor beta chains follows, all from one sample in a study of shared clonotypes between healthy human individuals. Produced via immunoSEQ multiplex PCR; TCRdb's table is partial and in-frame only. In the table there are roughly 2.4 million clones, about 94% of which are singletons. The sequencing sample was made of naive CD4+ T cells sorted from blood. Source of these receptors: a man younger than 35 in good health. Both conserved end residues are part of each CDR3. The D gene is left open where the match is weak. Clone sizes are given selectively: once, few, many, or a class where the clone is expanded.

D gene: TRBD2; J gene: TRBJ2-1; clone size: .; CDR3 length: 17; V gene: TRBV5-4; CDR3 protein: CASSLSVSGGVYNEQFF; CDR3 DNA: TGTGCCAGCAGCTTGTCGGTCAGCGGGGGGGTCTACAATGAGCAGTTCTTC
D gene: .; J gene: TRBJ2-7; clone size: .; CDR3 length: 19; V gene: TRBV7-2; CDR3 protein: CASSRIGERRQLSPLEQYF; CDR3 DNA: TGTGCCAGCAGCCGTATAGGGGAGAGGAGGCAGCTGTCCCCCCTCGAGCAGTACTTC
D gene: .; J gene: TRBJ2-7; clone size: .; CDR3 length: 11; V gene: TRBV14; CDR3 protein: CASSQVQEQYF; CDR3 DNA: TGTGCCAGCAGCCAAGTGCAAGAGCAGTACTTC
D gene: .; J gene: TRBJ1-5; clone size: .; CDR3 length: 13; V gene: TRBV30; CDR3 protein: CAWAGQTNQPQHF; CDR3 DNA: TGTGCCTGGGCCGGACAGACTAATCAGCCCCAGCATTTT
D gene: .; J gene: TRBJ1-2; clone size: .; CDR3 length: 12; V gene: TRBV6-6; CDR3 protein: CASSTAGYGYTF; CDR3 DNA: TGTGCCAGCAGTACCGCAGGGTATGGCTACACCTTC
D gene: TRBD2; J gene: TRBJ2-7; clone size: .; CDR3 length: 15; V gene: TRBV19; CDR3 protein: CASSIWLAAAYEQYF; CDR3 DNA: TGTGCCAGTAGTATTTGGCTAGCGGCGGCCTACGAGCAGTACTTC
D gene: .; J gene: TRBJ2-7; clone size: .; CDR3 length: 12; V gene: TRBV28; CDR3 protein: CASSLLGAEQYF; CDR3 DNA: TGTGCCAGCAGTTTGTTAGGGGCCGAGCAGTACTTC
D gene: .; J gene: TRBJ1-3; clone size: .; CDR3 length: 13; V gene: TRBV6-5; CDR3 protein: CASRQGVGNTIYF; CDR3 DNA: TGTGCCAGCAGACAGGGAGTTGGAAACACCATATATTTT
D gene: TRBD1; J gene: TRBJ1-2; clone size: .; CDR3 length: 13; V gene: TRBV6-5; CDR3 protein: CASSRDRGDGYTF; CDR3 DNA: TGTGCCAGCAGTAGGGACAGGGGGGACGGCTACACCTTC
D gene: TRBD2; J gene: TRBJ2-5; clone size: .; CDR3 length: 17; V gene: TRBV5-1; CDR3 protein: CASSLAMTSGPRETQYF; CDR3 DNA: TGCGCCAGCAGCTTGGCCATGACTAGCGGGCCGCGAGAGACCCAGTACTTC
D gene: TRBD1; J gene: TRBJ1-5; clone size: .; CDR3 length: 19; V gene: TRBV7-9; CDR3 protein: CASSLVPGTGGLSNQPQHF; CDR3 DNA: TGTGCCAGCAGCTTGGTCCCCGGGACAGGAGGGCTCAGCAATCAGCCCCAGCATTTT
D gene: TRBD2; J gene: TRBJ2-7; clone size: .; CDR3 length: 14; V gene: TRBV6-5; CDR3 protein: CASSYAGTNYEQYF; CDR3 DNA: TGTGCCAGCAGTTACGCCGGGACTAACTACGAGCAGTACTTC
D gene: TRBD1; J gene: TRBJ2-5; clone size: once; CDR3 length: 16; V gene: TRBV30; CDR3 protein: CAWSPSPGGAGETQYF; CDR3 DNA: TGTGCCTGGAGTCCCTCGCCAGGGGGTGCTGGAGAGACCCAGTACTTC
D gene: .; J gene: TRBJ1-1; clone size: .; CDR3 length: 12; V gene: TRBV7-6; CDR3 protein: CASSQAGEKAFF; CDR3 DNA: TGTGCCAGCAGCCAAGCAGGGGAGAAAGCTTTCTTT
D gene: .; J gene: TRBJ1-3; clone size: .; CDR3 length: 16; V gene: TRBV4-3; CDR3 protein: CASSQATTGSGNTIYF; CDR3 DNA: TGCGCCAGCAGCCAAGCCACAACCGGCTCTGGAAACACCATATATTTT
D gene: TRBD2; J gene: TRBJ2-1; clone size: .; CDR3 length: 16; V gene: TRBV25-1; CDR3 protein: CASTTGGAGGYNEQFF; CDR3 DNA: TGTGCCAGCACCACCGGTGGAGCGGGAGGCTACAATGAGCAGTTCTTC
D gene: .; J gene: TRBJ1-4; clone size: .; CDR3 length: 14; V gene: TRBV18; CDR3 protein: CASSPSQGLEKLFF; CDR3 DNA: TGTGCCAGCTCACCAAGCCAGGGCCTTGAAAAACTGTTTTTT
D gene: .; J gene: TRBJ2-4; clone size: .; CDR3 length: 14; V gene: TRBV10-2; CDR3 protein: CASSEPQPGRNKYF; CDR3 DNA: TGCGCCAGCAGTGAGCCGCAACCGGGGCGAAACAAGTACTTC
D gene: .; J gene: TRBJ1-5; clone size: .; CDR3 length: 13; V gene: TRBV16; CDR3 protein: CASSPGRGQPQHF; CDR3 DNA: TGTGCCAGCAGCCCGGGGCGGGGTCAGCCCCAGCATTTT
D gene: .; J gene: TRBJ2-3; clone size: .; CDR3 length: 17; V gene: TRBV7-2; CDR3 protein: CASSLKFGLKSTDTQYF; CDR3 DNA: TGTGCCAGCAGCTTAAAGTTCGGGTTAAAGAGCACAGATACGCAGTATTTT
D gene: .; J gene: TRBJ1-2; clone size: .; CDR3 length: 14; V gene: TRBV14; CDR3 protein: CASSQDYGAGGYTF; CDR3 DNA: TGTGCCAGCAGCCAAGATTATGGGGCAGGAGGCTACACCTTC
D gene: .; J gene: TRBJ1-2; clone size: .; CDR3 length: 12; V gene: TRBV10-2; CDR3 protein: CASTAGPDGYTF; CDR3 DNA: TGCGCCAGCACGGCCGGACCCGATGGCTACACCTTC
D gene: .; J gene: TRBJ2-7; clone size: .; CDR3 length: 13; V gene: TRBV7-2; CDR3 protein: CASSLERAYEQYF; CDR3 DNA: TGTGCCAGCAGCTTGGAGCGGGCCTACGAGCAGTACTTC
D gene: .; J gene: TRBJ1-2; clone size: .; CDR3 length: 14; V gene: TRBV19; CDR3 protein: CASSIDQGFWGYTF; CDR3 DNA: TGTGCCAGTAGTATTGACCAGGGGTTTTGGGGCTACACCTTC
D gene: .; J gene: TRBJ1-2; clone size: .; CDR3 length: 14; V gene: TRBV5-6; CDR3 protein: CASSYRGSNYGYTF; CDR3 DNA: TGTGCCAGCAGCTATAGGGGGTCTAACTATGGCTACACCTTC
D gene: .; J gene: TRBJ1-5; clone size: .; CDR3 length: 14; V gene: TRBV10-3; CDR3 protein: CAISVDRTNQPQHF; CDR3 DNA: TGTGCCATCAGTGTAGACCGAACAAATCAGCCCCAGCATTTT
D gene: .; J gene: TRBJ1-1; clone size: .; CDR3 length: 15; V gene: TRBV19; CDR3 protein: CASSSNSAGGTEAFF; CDR3 DNA: TGTGCCAGTAGTAGCAACAGTGCGGGTGGCACTGAAGCTTTCTTT
D gene: .; J gene: TRBJ1-1; clone size: .; CDR3 length: 14; V gene: TRBV7-8; CDR3 protein: CASSLVRGNTEAFF; CDR3 DNA: TGTGCCAGCAGCTTAGTAAGGGGGAACACTGAAGCTTTCTTT
D gene: .; J gene: TRBJ1-2; clone size: .; CDR3 length: 15; V gene: TRBV6-1; CDR3 protein: CASSEALWAVYGYTF; CDR3 DNA: TGTGCCAGCAGTGAAGCGCTTTGGGCCGTGTATGGCTACACCTTC
D gene: .; J gene: TRBJ1-2; clone size: .; CDR3 length: 13; V gene: TRBV12-5; CDR3 protein: CASGLAGVGGYTF; CDR3 DNA: TGTGCTAGTGGTTTGGCGGGGGTTGGTGGCTACACCTTC
D gene: TRBD2; J gene: TRBJ2-7; clone size: .; CDR3 length: 15; V gene: TRBV28; CDR3 protein: CASSPSSRGDYEQYF; CDR3 DNA: TGTGCCAGCAGTCCCTCTTCCCGGGGGGACTACGAGCAGTACTTC
D gene: .; J gene: TRBJ2-5; clone size: .; CDR3 length: 16; V gene: TRBV5-4; CDR3 protein: CASSLAAGTAKETQYF; CDR3 DNA: TGTGCCAGCAGCTTGGCTGCCGGGACCGCAAAAGAGACCCAGTACTTC
D gene: TRBD1; J gene: TRBJ2-1; clone size: .; CDR3 length: 16; V gene: TRBV4-1; CDR3 protein: CASSQDPGQAYNEQFF; CDR3 DNA: TGCGCCAGCAGCCAAGATCCGGGACAGGCCTACAATGAGCAGTTCTTC
D gene: TRBD2; J gene: TRBJ2-5; clone size: .; CDR3 length: 13; V gene: TRBV5-1; CDR3 protein: CASSLVLAGTQYF; CDR3 DNA: TGCGCCAGCAGCTTGGTTCTAGCGGGGACCCAGTACTTC
D gene: .; J gene: TRBJ1-5; clone size: few; CDR3 length: 13; V gene: TRBV28; CDR3 protein: CASHPNSNQPQHF; CDR3 DNA: TGTGCCAGCCATCCGAATAGCAATCAGCCCCAGCATTTT
D gene: .; J gene: TRBJ2-3; clone size: once; CDR3 length: 13; V gene: TRBV19; CDR3 protein: CASRPRSRDTQYF; CDR3 DNA: TGTGCCAGTAGGCCACGGAGTAGAGATACGCAGTATTTT